A single sample is the source of the 22 T cell receptor beta chains below, sequenced in a study of shared clonotypes between healthy human individuals. Naive CD8 isolation took CD45RO-negative cells positively selected for CCR7 and excluded terminally differentiated effector memory CD45RA+ cells. Produced via immunoSEQ multiplex PCR; TCRdb's table is partial and in-frame only. The data show some 2 million clones, about 95% seen once. Sequences were obtained from naive CD8+ T cells sorted from blood. These receptors came from a man aged 18 to 35 in good health.

Remarks on this clone: The same CDR3 arises from other DNA sequences in this sample as well. The gene calls are TRBV6-5 and TRBJ2-7; D gene ambiguous. V lost 0 bases, J lost 1 base, and 4 bases lay in between. The CDR3 covers 13 residues. Germline CDR1 MNHEY, CDR2 SVGAGI. CDR3 loop: CASSYSGSYEQYF. CDR3 nucleotides: TGTGCCAGCAGTTACTCAGGGTCCTACGAGCAGTACTTC.

The V and J genes are TRBV4-1 and TRBJ2-7; maybe TRBD1 (6 bases). Germline values: CDR1 MGHRA, CDR2 YSYEKL. The germline V and J ends were trimmed by 0 bases and 3 bases, with 15 bases remaining between them. The CDR3 runs 16 residues. The CDR3 DNA sequence: TGCGCCAGCAGCCAAGATACGGCAGGGGACGACTACGAGCAGTACTTC. Translated: CASSQDTAGDDYEQYF.

The V call is TRBV4-1, the J call TRBJ2-7, with D perhaps matching TRBD1 (6 bases). This CDR3 region has 16 residues. The germline CDR1 and CDR2 sequences are MGHRA and YSYEKL. Trimming took off 1 base at V and 2 bases at J, with 15 bases between the two ends. CDR3: CASSQAATGSAYEQYF. In DNA form, the CDR3 reads TGCGCCAGCAGCCAAGCCGCAACAGGGTCGGCCTACGAGCAGTACTTC.

The chain couples TRBV5-4 to TRBJ2-7; 12 bases map to TRBD2. Germline V lookup: CDR1 SGHNT, CDR2 YYREEE (reference sequence). This CDR3 is 15 amino acids long. With V trimmed by 4 bases and J by 0 bases, 2 bases remained unmatched. For the CDR3, the DNA is TGTGCCAGCAGCCGGACTAGCGGGGCCTCCTACGAGCAGTACTTC. Encoded protein: CASSRTSGASYEQYF.

This chain uses TRBV2 with TRBJ1-5; a possible D gene is TRBD1 (5 bases). Trimming stripped 1 base from V and 2 bases from J, with 21 bases between. Germline values: CDR1 SNHLY, CDR2 FYNNEI. This CDR3 spans 19 amino acids. CDR3 region: CASSEDGAGSILGNQPQHF. DNA for the CDR3: TGTGCCAGCAGTGAAGATGGGGCGGGATCCATCTTGGGCAATCAGCCCCAGCATTTT.

The count of this clone is one. CDR3 coding DNA: TGTGCCAGCAGCTTAGTGGGTTCCGTGGGGTTCTCCGAGCAGTTCTTC. Translating gives CASSLVGSVGFSEQFF. The rearrangement joins TRBV7-9 to TRBJ2-1, with D uncertain. Trimming shortened V by 1 base and J by 10 bases, and 20 bases separated the two germline ends. Germline V lookup: CDR1 SEHNR, CDR2 FQNEAQ (reference sequence). The CDR3 length is 16 residues.

The table lists this clone with a count of one. The chain employs TRBV6-5 and TRBJ1-3, with D uncertain. Trimming stripped 6 bases from V and 4 bases from J, with 7 bases between. The CDR3 contains 12 residues. CDR1 is MNHEY, CDR2 SVGAGI, per germline. The CDR3 bases are TGTGCCAGCAGCCAAGGGGGAAACACCATATATTTT. Its translation: CASSQGGNTIYF.

The chain couples TRBV7-6 to TRBJ2-7; 7 nucleotides align to TRBD2. The J segment lost 0 bases and the V segment lost 2 bases, leaving 4 bases of the junction unmatched. The CDR3 contains 15 residues. Germline CDR1 SGHVS, CDR2 FNYEAQ. The DNA for the CDR3 is TGTGCCAGCAGCTTATCGCTAGCGGACTCCTACGAGCAGTACTTC. As protein: CASSLSLADSYEQYF.

V usage is TRBV5-6 and J usage is TRBJ2-3; 9 bases agree with TRBD1. Unmatched junction bases numbered 6, after V lost 0 bases and J lost 4 bases. Germline CDR1 reads SGHDT; CDR2 reads YYEEEE. The CDR3 has 16 amino acids. The CDR3 region is CASSLATGGWADTQYF. CDR3 nucleotides: TGTGCCAGCAGCTTGGCCACAGGGGGCTGGGCAGATACGCAGTATTTT.

The J gene is TRBJ1-1, the V gene TRBV7-9; possibly TRBD1 for D (6 bases). V lost 1 base and J 7 bases, leaving 7 bases between the germline ends. This CDR3 spans 12 amino acids. Germline lookup yields CDR1 SEHNR and CDR2 FQNEAQ (reference sequence). CDR3 sequence reads: CASSLVQGEAFF. DNA for the CDR3: TGTGCCAGCAGCTTAGTACAGGGTGAAGCTTTCTTT.

This rearrangement joins TRBV18 to TRBJ2-7, with 8 nucleotides matching TRBD1. Per the germline V gene, CDR1 is KGHSH and CDR2 is LQKENI. There are 14 residues in the CDR3. The V gene end was trimmed by 3 bases and the J gene end by 7 bases; junction bases not matched to a gene: 8. CDR3 DNA: TGTGCCAGCTCACCCCGGCAGGGGGCGCGTGAGCAGTACTTC. Translation: CASSPRQGAREQYF.

The chain combines TRBV2 with TRBJ2-2; D gene unclear. V lost 6 bases and J 6 bases, leaving 20 bases between the germline ends. CDR1 and CDR2 from the germline V gene are SNHLY and FYNNEI. This CDR3 has 16 residues. The CDR3 sequence is CASRPTFFNTAGELFF. The CDR3 DNA sequence: TGTGCCAGCAGGCCCACTTTCTTCAACACGGCCGGGGAGCTGTTTTTT.

The J gene is TRBJ1-6, the V gene TRBV7-9, with D unclear. V lost 5 bases and J lost 9, with 14 bases in between. The CDR3 length is 14 residues. Germline loops: CDR1 SEHNR, CDR2 FQNEAQ (reference sequence). CDR3 in DNA: TGTGCCAGCAGCCCCCCCTCCCCGATTTCACCCCTCCACTTT. Protein: CASSPPSPISPLHF. Using reference TRBV7-9 and TRBJ1-6 for the parts outside the CDR3, the full variable domain is DTGVSQNPRHKITKRGQNVTFRCDPISEHNRLYWYRQTLGQGPEFLTYFQNEAQLEKSRLLSDRFSAERPKGSFSTLEIQRTEQGDSAMYLCASSPPSPISPLHFGNGTRLTVT.

This rearrangement joins TRBV7-9 to TRBJ2-3; the D gene is possibly TRBD2 (6 bases). The CDR3 covers 12 residues. The V and J ends lost 3 bases and 6 bases respectively, with 7 bases between them. Germline CDR1 SEHNR, CDR2 FQNEAQ (reference sequence). The CDR3 nucleotides read TGTGCCAGCAGCTTCGCGGGGGATACGCAGTATTTT. It specifies CASSFAGDTQYF.

This clone appeared a single time. The chain has TRBV7-9 and TRBJ2-7; D is unclear. V was pared by 0 bases and J by 6 bases, with 9 bases between. The V gene's germline CDR1 is SEHNR and CDR2 FQNEAQ (reference sequence). CDR3 length: 13 amino acids. The CDR3 nucleotides are TGTGCCAGCAGCTTAGCTGCCGAGGCCGAGCAGTACTTC. It specifies CASSLAAEAEQYF. The complete variable domain, with remaining parts taken from reference TRBV7-9 and TRBJ2-7, reads DTGVSQNPRHKITKRGQNVTFRCDPISEHNRLYWYRQTLGQGPEFLTYFQNEAQLEKSRLLSDRFSAERPKGSFSTLEIQRTEQGDSAMYLCASSLAAEAEQYFGPGTRLTVT.

V usage is TRBV29-1 and J usage is TRBJ2-1; 7 positions agree with TRBD2. Per germline, CDR1 SQVTM and CDR2 ANQGSEA. Losses at the gene ends were 0 bases for V and 8 bases for J; bases not matched to a gene: 10. The CDR3 has 15 residues. Here the CDR3 DNA reads TGCAGCGTTGAAGACAGCGGACTAGTGAACTATGAGCAGTTCTTC. Translating gives CSVEDSGLVNYEQFF.

DNA of the CDR3: TGTGCCAGCAGCTCCGGGCTTCCCTATGGCTACACCTTC. It encodes CASSSGLPYGYTF. This chain connects TRBV7-9 to TRBJ1-2; D ambiguous. Germline assignment: CDR1 SEHNR and CDR2 FQNEAQ (reference sequence). The CDR3 covers 13 residues. Between the trimmed V and J ends, which lost 4 bases and 4 bases, there was a span of 10 bases. Variable domain in full (rest from reference TRBV7-9 and TRBJ1-2): DTGVSQNPRHKITKRGQNVTFRCDPISEHNRLYWYRQTLGQGPEFLTYFQNEAQLEKSRLLSDRFSAERPKGSFSTLEIQRTEQGDSAMYLCASSSGLPYGYTFGSGTRLTVV.

The chain recombines TRBV27 with TRBJ2-7; TRBD1 agrees at 8 bases. Germline values: CDR1 MNHEY, CDR2 SMNVEV (reference sequence). CDR3 length: 15 residues. Trimming cost V 3 bases and J 5 bases; bases outside gene matches: 9. The chain's CDR3 is CASSFGVTGADEQYF. The CDR3 DNA follows: TGTGCCAGCAGTTTTGGGGTGACAGGGGCGGACGAGCAGTACTTC.

This chain uses TRBV7-9 with TRBJ1-1; TRBD1 matches at 10 bases. The CDR3 totals 14 residues. With 6 bases clipped from V and 7 bases from J, the junction kept 8 bases outside the gene matches. Looked up from germline, CDR1 is SEHNR and CDR2 is FQNEAQ (reference sequence). The CDR3 DNA sequence: TGTGCCAGCAGTCCCGGGACAGGGGAATATGAAGCTTTCTTT. Residues: CASSPGTGEYEAFF. Complete variable domain (other parts from reference TRBV7-9 and TRBJ1-1): DTGVSQNPRHKITKRGQNVTFRCDPISEHNRLYWYRQTLGQGPEFLTYFQNEAQLEKSRLLSDRFSAERPKGSFSTLEIQRTEQGDSAMYLCASSPGTGEYEAFFGQGTRLTVV.

The chain couples TRBV5-4 to TRBJ2-1; D unclear. CDR1 SGHNT and CDR2 YYREEE come from the germline V gene (reference sequence). CDR3 size: 13 residues. Trimming left V 10 bases short and J 0 bases short, with 11 bases between. In nucleotides, the CDR3 is TGTGCCGGGCGACAAGACTCCTACAATGAGCAGTTCTTC. It specifies CAGRQDSYNEQFF. Combining the CDR3 with reference TRBV5-4 and TRBJ2-1 gives the whole variable domain ETGVTQSPTHLIKTRGQQVTLRCSSQSGHNTVSWYQQALGQGPQFIFQYYREEENGRGNFPPRFSGLQFPNYSSELNVNALELDDSALYLCAGRQDSYNEQFFGPGTRLTVL.

V is TRBV4-1 and J is TRBJ2-1; D is unclear. Germline CDR1 reads MGHRA; CDR2 reads YSYEKL. V was clipped by 2 bases and J by 0 bases, with 14 bases between them. CDR3 length equals 17 residues. The DNA of the CDR3 is TGCGCCAGCAGCCAAATCCCAGTCCCGACCTCCTACAATGAGCAGTTCTTC. Encoded protein: CASSQIPVPTSYNEQFF.

V gene TRBV4-2 combines with J gene TRBJ2-7; D remains ambiguous. Between the trimmed V and J ends, which lost 1 base and 0 bases, there was a span of 13 bases. Germline CDR1 reads LGHNA; CDR2 reads YNFKEQ. This CDR3 has 16 amino acids. The CDR3 DNA is TGTGCCAGCAGCCAAGGCCCGCCCAAGTCCTCCTACGAGCAGTACTTC. Amino acid sequence: CASSQGPPKSSYEQYF.